What follows describes a single T cell receptor beta chain. The CDR3 contains 16 residues. The germline V and J ends were trimmed by 6 bases and 0 bases, with 15 bases remaining between them. The germline gives CDR1 MDHEN, CDR2 SYDVKM. The record originates from a study of radiation and T cells in renal cell carcinoma. Whole-study context: Nephrectomy followed 15 Gy stereotactic body radiation by 4 weeks.

Sequenced by immunoSEQ multiplex PCR; TCRdb stores in-frame clones only, minus some. The table has about 91,000 clones, 65% to 85% seen once; the top ten hold 6% to 7%. The time point here: baseline pretreatment blood. Treatment defined: 15 Gy SBRT to primary tumor, nephrectomy 4 weeks later. Serial blood draws occurred at baseline and 2 and 4 weeks post-SBRT. The patient's renal cell carcinoma had clear cell pathology. The V and J genes are TRBV28 and TRBJ1-5; a possible D gene is TRBD1 (5 bases). The origin of this receptor is a man aged 55 to 70 with renal cell carcinoma. The sequenced sample was blood, obtained from a patient whose treatment included radiotherapy and nephrectomy. The CDR3 coding sequence is TGTGCCAGCAGACCGCTCGGGGGATATAGCAATCAGCCCCAGCATTTT. Its translation is CASRPLGGYSNQPQHF.